This is a list of T cell receptor beta chains from one sample in a study of monozygotic twins with cystic fibrosis. Sequencing was performed with immunoSEQ multiplex PCR; in TCRdb, only in-frame clones are kept and a portion is missing. The sample lists approximately 24,000 clones, 95% to 98% occurring once. Sequencing was performed on blood. The receptors here all came from a girl aged 2-15 years with cystic fibrosis. Both conserved end residues are part of each CDR3. D genes are given only for firm matches. The listing skips clone size in some rows; elsewhere it reads once, few, many or a size class.

TRBJ1-1 TRBV5-1 NA TRBD1 CASSRQGSTEAFF TGCGCCAGCAGCCGACAGGGCTCGACTGAAGCTTTCTTT
TRBJ2-1 TRBV9 NA NA CASSRQPYNEQFF TGTGCCAGCAGTCGTCAACCCTACAATGAGCAGTTCTTC
TRBJ2-7 TRBV11-3 once TRBD2 CASSVGETSVPPYEQYF TGTGCCAGCAGCGTCGGCGAAACTAGCGTCCCCCCCTACGAGCAGTACTTC
TRBJ1-3 TRBV28 NA NA CASRGGPTIYF TGTGCCAGCAGAGGTGGCCCAACCATATATTTT
TRBJ1-1 TRBV30 NA NA CAWSVFDTEAFF TGTGCCTGGAGTGTATTTGATACTGAAGCTTTCTTT
TRBJ1-3 TRBV20-1 once NA CSARPGNTIYF TGCAGTGCTAGACCTGGAAACACCATATATTTT
TRBJ1-3 TRBV19 NA NA CASSSGFRRAGNTIYF TGTGCCAGTAGTTCCGGGTTTCGGAGGGCTGGAAACACCATATATTTT
TRBJ1-2 TRBV6-1 NA NA CASSGASGYGYTF TGTGCCAGCAGCGGGGCCAGCGGCTATGGCTACACCTTC
TRBJ1-1 TRBV19 NA NA CASSFLSSSPEAFF TGTGCCAGTAGTTTCTTATCTTCATCCCCTGAAGCTTTCTTT
TRBJ1-2 TRBV9 NA TRBD1 CASSVDRGAYGYTF TGTGCCAGCAGCGTAGACAGGGGGGCCTATGGCTACACCTTC
TRBJ2-3 TRBV5-1 NA NA CASSVRAKDTQYF TGCGCCAGCAGCGTCCGGGCCAAAGATACGCAGTATTTT
TRBJ2-5 TRBV18 NA TRBD2 CASSPTSGGRLSETQYF TGTGCCAGCTCACCGACTAGCGGAGGGAGGTTGTCCGAGACCCAGTACTTC
TRBJ2-7 TRBV10-1 NA NA CASSPDGGEQYF TGCGCCAGCAGCCCTGACGGGGGCGAGCAGTACTTC
TRBJ1-5 TRBV28 once TRBD1 CALSNSGGGAAQPQHF TGTGCCCTATCTAACTCAGGGGGAGGGGCTGCTCAGCCCCAGCATTTT
TRBJ1-5 TRBV7-2 NA TRBD1 CASSSHRGLLHF TGTGCCAGCAGCTCACACAGGGGGCTTTTGCATTTT
TRBJ2-7 TRBV14 once TRBD2 CASSFRTSGRSLIEQYF TGTGCCAGCAGCTTTCGGACTAGCGGGAGGTCCTTGATCGAGCAGTACTTC
TRBJ2-5 TRBV5-1 NA NA CASSLRAVQETQYF TGCGCCAGCAGCTTGAGGGCAGTCCAAGAGACCCAGTACTTC
TRBJ2-1 TRBV21-1 NA NA CASSKKRERLNEQFF TGTGCCAGCAGCAAAAAGCGGGAGCGGCTCAATGAGCAGTTCTTC
TRBJ2-3 TRBV10-2 NA NA CASSEVGTDTQYF TGCGCCAGCAGTGAAGTCGGCACAGATACGCAGTATTTT
TRBJ1-5 TRBV10-2 NA NA CASSGRVGQPQHF TGCGCCAGCAGTGGAAGGGTTGGACAGCCCCAGCATTTT
TRBJ2-7 TRBV5-4 NA NA CASSSRADFRGGDEQYF TGTGCCAGCAGCTCCCGGGCGGACTTTAGGGGTGGGGACGAGCAGTACTTC
TRBJ2-7 TRBV30 NA NA CAWRQHGGSYEQYF TGTGCCTGGAGACAACACGGGGGCTCCTACGAGCAGTACTTC
TRBJ1-3 TRBV30 NA NA CAHELGNTIYF TGTGCCCACGAACTGGGAAACACCATATATTTT
TRBJ1-4 TRBV5-1 NA TRBD1 CASRWGQLDEKLFF TGCGCCAGCAGGTGGGGACAGTTAGATGAAAAACTGTTTTTT
TRBJ2-3 TRBV19 NA TRBD2 CASSISPSGMTDTQYF TGTGCCAGTAGTATATCCCCTAGCGGGATGACAGATACGCAGTATTTT
TRBJ2-7 TRBV6-5 NA TRBD2 CASSFGTSWNEQYF TGTGCCAGCAGTTTTGGGACTAGTTGGAACGAGCAGTACTTC
TRBJ2-5 TRBV11-2 NA NA CASSLKETQYF TGTGCCAGCAGCCTCAAGGAGACCCAGTACTTC
TRBJ2-1 TRBV9 NA NA CASSVAGGTYNEQFF TGTGCCAGCAGCGTAGCCGGGGGTACCTACAATGAGCAGTTCTTC
TRBJ2-7 TRBV25-1 NA NA CASSENPGTTYEQYF TGTGCCAGCAGTGAGAATCCCGGGACAACCTACGAGCAGTACTTC
TRBJ2-1 TRBV5-6 NA TRBD2 CASTIFRTSGSSYNEQFF TGTGCCAGCACCATCTTCCGGACTAGCGGGAGCTCCTACAATGAGCAGTTCTTC
TRBJ1-3 TRBV28 NA NA CASKVSGGNTIYF TGTGCCAGCAAGGTTTCGGGTGGAAACACCATATATTTT
TRBJ2-7 TRBV19 NA NA CASSIYFGVEQYF TGTGCCAGTAGTATTTATTTCGGGGTGGAGCAGTACTTC
TRBJ2-1 TRBV6-1 NA TRBD2 CASSDRLAGAYNEQFF TGTGCCAGCAGTGACCGACTAGCGGGAGCTTACAATGAGCAGTTCTTC